Listed below are T cell receptor beta chains from one sample, sequenced in a study of neurological immune-mediated disorders. TCRdb analysed the 5' RACE reads with MiXCR anew, one entry per CDR3 protein. The sample has tens of thousands of distinct CDR3 sequences, 5% to 6.5% seen once. Sequencing was performed on PBMCs. The receptors were gathered from a woman aged 60-75 years with multiple sclerosis. Both conserved end residues are part of each CDR3. D genes are given only for firm matches. Not every row has a clone size; where given, it reads once, few, many or a size class.

v_gene,abundance,d_gene,j_gene,CDR3aa,CDR3nt
TRBV20-1,many,TRBD1,TRBJ1-5,CSALEDRDQPQHF,TGCAGTGCTCTTGAGGACAGGGATCAGCCCCAGCATTTT
TRBV7-9,many,NA,TRBJ2-7,CASSKEGPSYEQYF,TGTGCCAGCAGCAAAGAGGGACCGTCCTACGAGCAGTACTTC
TRBV6-4,many,TRBD1,TRBJ1-2,CASSRTGGYGYTF,TGTGCCAGCAGTCGGACAGGGGGCTATGGCTACACCTTC
TRBV30,many,NA,TRBJ2-5,CAWIGSAAFQETQYF,TGTGCCTGGATTGGCTCAGCGGCTTTTCAAGAGACCCAGTACTTC
TRBV20-1,many,NA,TRBJ1-5,CSATQGPDRQPQHF,TGCAGTGCTACACAGGGACCGGATCGTCAGCCCCAGCATTTT
TRBV29-1,many,NA,TRBJ1-4,CSVGRGPNEKLFF,TGCAGCGTTGGCCGGGGCCCTAATGAAAAACTGTTTTTT
TRBV30,NA,NA,TRBJ2-5,CVWDPTGSGETQYF,TGTGTCTGGGATCCAACAGGGTCGGGGGAGACCCAGTACTTC
TRBV20-1,many,NA,TRBJ1-6,CSARDVMLGRDSPLHF,TGCAGTGCTAGAGACGTAATGTTGGGGCGAGATTCACCCCTCCACTTT
TRBV14,few,NA,TRBJ1-4,CASSQGRINEKLFF,TGTGCCAGCAGCCAAGGGCGTATCAATGAAAAACTGTTTTTT
TRBV10-3,many,NA,TRBJ2-1,CAISAGDEQFF,TGTGCCATCAGTGCTGGGGATGAGCAGTTCTTC
TRBV6-5,many,NA,TRBJ2-3,CASSSSPDYRYTQYF,TGTGCCAGCAGTTCTTCACCGGACTACCGCTATACGCAGTATTTT
TRBV7-6,many,NA,TRBJ2-4,CASSSGVGNIQYF,TGTGCCAGCAGCTCTGGGGTGGGAAACATTCAGTACTTC
TRBV12-5,many,NA,TRBJ2-3,CASGLTGTDTQYF,TGTGCTAGTGGTTTGACGGGCACAGATACGCAGTATTTT
TRBV5-1,many,TRBD2,TRBJ2-1,CASSFGGGRDNEQFF,TGCGCCAGCAGCTTTGGCGGGGGGCGGGACAATGAGCAGTTCTTC
TRBV5-1,many,NA,TRBJ2-1,CASRGAEIHNEQFF,TGCGCCAGCAGAGGGGCAGAAATCCACAATGAGCAGTTCTTC
TRBV4-2,many,NA,TRBJ1-4,CASSQGPLVGEKLFF,TGTGCCAGCAGCCAAGGACCATTAGTTGGTGAAAAACTGTTTTTT
TRBV5-1,many,TRBD1,TRBJ1-1,CASSLGQGALSTEAFF,TGCGCCAGCAGCTTGGGACAGGGGGCATTGAGCACTGAAGCTTTCTTT
TRBV15,many,NA,TRBJ2-6,CATSREQGTGANVLTF,TGTGCCACCAGCAGAGAACAGGGTACTGGGGCCAACGTCCTGACTTTC
TRBV7-8,many,NA,TRBJ2-3,CASSLVGDTQYF,TGTGCCAGCAGCTTAGTTGGGGATACGCAGTATTTT
TRBV7-2,many,NA,TRBJ1-2,CASSLSGKNYGYTF,TGTGCCAGCAGCTTATCAGGGAAGAACTATGGCTACACCTTC
TRBV3-1,many,TRBD2,TRBJ2-6,CASSQQGGSSGANVLTF,TGTGCCAGCAGCCAACAGGGAGGGAGCTCTGGGGCCAACGTCCTGACTTTC
TRBV25-1,many,NA,TRBJ1-6,CASSEGVGRVGSPLHF,TGTGCCAGCAGTGAAGGTGTAGGCAGGGTCGGATCACCCCTCCACTTT
TRBV4-1,many,NA,TRBJ1-1,CASSQDTTLNTEAFF,TGCGCCAGCAGCCAAGATACGACCCTGAACACTGAAGCTTTCTTT
TRBV5-1,many,NA,TRBJ1-4,CASSSSTITNEKLFF,TGCGCCAGCAGCTCGTCGACCATAACTAATGAAAAACTGTTTTTT
TRBV28,many,NA,TRBJ1-3,CASSSRTAGNTIYF,TGTGCCAGCAGTTCAAGGACGGCTGGAAACACCATATATTTT
TRBV5-1,many,TRBD2,TRBJ2-3,CASRVGTSGLTDTQYF,TGCGCCAGCAGAGTAGGGACTAGCGGGCTCACAGATACGCAGTATTTT
TRBV12-3/TRBV12-4,medium-sized,NA,TRBJ1-5,CASSFWSQPQHF,TGTGCCAGCAGTTTCTGGAGTCAGCCCCAGCATTTT
TRBV12-3/TRBV12-4,many,NA,TRBJ1-5,CASNIRENSNQPQHF,TGTGCCAGCAACATCAGGGAAAATAGCAATCAGCCCCAGCATTTT
TRBV3-1,few,TRBD1,TRBJ2-5,CASRRQGGETQYF,TGTGCCAGCAGACGACAGGGTGGGGAGACCCAGTACTTC
TRBV29-1,many,TRBD2,TRBJ2-7,CSVDGLAGTYEQYF,TGCAGCGTGGACGGACTAGCGGGCACCTACGAGCAGTACTTC
TRBV4-1,NA,NA,TRBJ2-2,CASSQGGISNTGELFF,TGCGCCAGCAGCCAGGGCGGGATTTCGAACACCGGGGAGCTGTTTTTT
TRBV6-2/TRBV6-3,many,TRBD1,TRBJ1-5,CASSPTTGINQPQHF,TGTGCCAGCAGCCCCACGACAGGGATTAATCAGCCCCAGCATTTT
TRBV5-1,many,NA,TRBJ2-6,CASSPAGSSDSGANVLTF,TGCGCCAGCAGCCCGGCCGGGTCTTCTGACTCTGGGGCCAACGTCCTGACTTTC
TRBV3-1,many,TRBD1,TRBJ2-7,CASSNRDRAAEQYF,TGTGCCAGCAGCAACCGGGACAGGGCGGCCGAGCAGTACTTC
TRBV5-1,many,NA,TRBJ2-3,CASLDSSSTDTQYF,TGCGCCAGCCTGGATTCATCTAGCACAGATACGCAGTATTTT
TRBV5-1,many,NA,TRBJ2-7,CASSLAGGTVLYEQYF,TGCGCCAGCAGCTTGGCCGGGGGGACAGTCCTCTACGAGCAGTACTTC
TRBV29-1,many,NA,TRBJ2-1,CSVAGGWNEQFF,TGCAGCGTTGCCGGAGGGTGGAATGAGCAGTTCTTC
TRBV10-3,many,TRBD1,TRBJ2-1,CAISEGPGQKEQFF,TGTGCCATCAGTGAGGGTCCGGGACAGAAAGAGCAGTTCTTC
TRBV6-5,many,NA,TRBJ1-1,CASMSVNTEAFF,TGTGCCAGCATGAGCGTGAACACTGAAGCTTTCTTT